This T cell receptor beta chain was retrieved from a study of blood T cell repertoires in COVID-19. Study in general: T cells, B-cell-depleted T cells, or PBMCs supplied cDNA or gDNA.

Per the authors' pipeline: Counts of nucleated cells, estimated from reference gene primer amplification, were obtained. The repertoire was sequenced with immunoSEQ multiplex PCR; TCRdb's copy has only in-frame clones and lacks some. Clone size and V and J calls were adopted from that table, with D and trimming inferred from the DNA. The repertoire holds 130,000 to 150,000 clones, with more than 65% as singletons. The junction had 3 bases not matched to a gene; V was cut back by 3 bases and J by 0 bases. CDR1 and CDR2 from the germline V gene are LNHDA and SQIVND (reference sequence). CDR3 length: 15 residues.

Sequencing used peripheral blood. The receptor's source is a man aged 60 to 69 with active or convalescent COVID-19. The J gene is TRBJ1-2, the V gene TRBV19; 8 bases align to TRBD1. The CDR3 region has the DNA TGTGCCAGTAGTATTTCGGGACAGGCTAACTATGGCTACACCTTC. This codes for CASSISGQANYGYTF.